Following are 14 T cell receptor beta chains from one sample sequenced in a study of PD-L1 blockade in urothelial cancer. Regarding time point: peripheral blood 6 weeks after treatment start. Sequencing used immunoSEQ multiplex PCR; TCRdb keeps in-frame clones, though not all of them. The sample contains tens of thousands of clones, about 88% of which appear only once. The specimen was PBMCs, collected around atezolizumab (anti-PD-L1) treatment. All receptors come from a man aged 60 to 75 with urothelial cancer.

V is TRBV6-1 and J is TRBJ2-3, with D unresolved. CDR1 MNHNS and CDR2 SASEGT come from the germline V gene. There are 13 residues in the CDR3. The germline V and J ends were trimmed by 3 bases and 5 bases, with 9 bases remaining between them. CDR3 nucleotides: TGTGCCAGCAGTGACCGAGAGAAAGATACGCAGTATTTT. This gives the protein CASSDREKDTQYF.

This clone was seen once. The chain uses TRBV18 and TRBJ1-1; 7 bases are shared with TRBD1. Germline V lookup: CDR1 KGHSH, CDR2 LQKENI. CDR3 length: 14 residues. Trimming cost V 6 bases and J 0 bases; bases outside gene matches: 4. The CDR3 DNA sequence: TGTGCCAGCTCGGGCGGGACAGTGAACACTGAAGCTTTCTTT. Residues: CASSGGTVNTEAFF. Full variable domain (remainder filled in from reference TRBV18 and TRBJ1-1): NAGVMQNPRHLVRRRGQEARLRCSPMKGHSHVYWYRQLPEEGLKFMVYLQKENIIDESGMPKERFSAEFPKEGPSILRIQQVVRGDSAAYFCASSGGTVNTEAFFGQGTRLTVV.

V is TRBV11-2 and J is TRBJ2-5; TRBD2 matches 12 bases. This CDR3 is built from 16 residues. The V gene end was trimmed by 5 bases and the J gene end by 2 bases; junction bases not matched to a gene: 6. In germline, CDR1 is SGHAT, CDR2 FQNNGV. CDR3 sequence (DNA): TGTGCCAGCAGCACCCGACTAGCGGGAGAACAAGAGACCCAGTACTTC. Its protein is CASSTRLAGEQETQYF.

V is TRBV21-1 and J is TRBJ2-7; TRBD1 is the table's D call and was not checked against the DNA. TRBV21-1 is classified as a pseudogene. This CDR3 spans 16 amino acids. CDR3 DNA sequence: TGTGCCAGCAGCAAAGGAACGGCAGGGTTACGGTACGAGCAGTACTTC. It encodes CASSKGTAGLRYEQYF.

Only a few counts were recorded for this clone. This chain uses TRBV15 with TRBJ1-5; 8 bases agree with TRBD1. The CDR3 has 14 amino acids. Germline assignment: CDR1 LNHNV and CDR2 YYDKDF (reference sequence). The trim removed 1 base at V and 6 bases at J, leaving 2 bases unmatched. This chain's CDR3 is CATSRGTGFQPQHF. The CDR3 DNA follows: TGTGCCACCAGCAGAGGGACAGGGTTTCAGCCCCAGCATTTT.

This clone was counted once. The chain couples TRBV6-5 to TRBJ2-2, with 10 positions matching TRBD2. With 7 bases clipped from V and 3 bases from J, the junction kept 2 bases outside the gene matches. The CDR3 totals 14 residues. Per germline, CDR1 MNHEY and CDR2 SVGAGI. The CDR3 loop reads CASIGTSDTGELFF. The CDR3 region has the DNA TGTGCCAGCATTGGGACTAGCGACACCGGGGAGCTGTTTTTT.

This chain joins TRBV10-3 and TRBJ2-2; 11 bases are a match to TRBD2. CDR1 is ENHRY and CDR2 is SYGVKD in the germline V gene. V gave up 6 bases and J gave up 6 bases; unmatched junction bases: 3. The CDR3 is 14 residues long. The CDR3 is CAIRVAGGPGELFF. CDR3 nucleotides: TGTGCCATCAGAGTAGCGGGAGGGCCCGGGGAGCTGTTTTTT.

This clone was seen a single time. CDR3 DNA: TGTGCCAGCAGCTCCAGATGGAGCGGGAGGGCCGTGGTACACGAGCAGTACTTC. This codes for CASSSRWSGRAVVHEQYF. V is TRBV13 and J is TRBJ2-7; 10 bases line up with TRBD2. V gave up 4 bases and J gave up 5 bases; unmatched junction bases: 17. Germline V lookup: CDR1 PRHDT, CDR2 FYEKMQ (reference sequence). The CDR3 loop spans 18 amino acids.

V gene TRBV5-1 combines with J gene TRBJ1-4, with 11 bases that match TRBD1. CDR3 length: 16 residues. From germline, CDR1 is SGHRS and CDR2 YFSETQ. Trimming at V came to 3 bases and at J to 2 bases, leaving 3 bases not matched to a gene. The CDR3: CASSSGQGATNEKLFF. The CDR3 DNA reads as TGCGCCAGCAGCTCCGGACAGGGGGCGACTAATGAAAAACTGTTTTTT.

The sample holds a few counts of this clone. This rearrangement joins TRBV5-1 to TRBJ2-1; tentatively, D is TRBD1 or TRBD2 (5 bases each). The germline gives CDR1 SGHRS, CDR2 YFSETQ. Trimming took 4 bases from V and 10 from J, leaving 12 bases between them. There are 12 residues in the CDR3. CDR3 sequence reads: CASSVGRREQFF. CDR3 coding DNA: TGCGCCAGCAGCGTGGGGCGGAGGGAGCAGTTCTTC.

The CDR3 DNA reads TGTGCCAGTAGACCGAGGAGCAACTATGGCTACACCTTC. Translating it yields CASRPRSNYGYTF. The chain recombines TRBV19 with TRBJ1-2; D is unresolved. The CDR3 loop spans 13 amino acids. Trimming removed 6 bases from V and 2 bases from J, with 10 bases in between. CDR1 and CDR2 (germline): LNHDA, SQIVND (reference sequence).

The rearrangement joins TRBV11-2 to TRBJ1-5; the D is unclear. The CDR3 runs 14 residues. V lost 1 base and J 1 base, leaving 5 bases between the germline ends. CDR1 and CDR2 (germline): SGHAT, FQNNGV. Here the CDR3 reads CASSLVASNQPQHF. In DNA, the CDR3 is TGTGCCAGCAGCTTAGTAGCGAGCAATCAGCCCCAGCATTTT.

This sequence joins TRBV7-6 and TRBJ2-7; TRBD2 matches at 13 bases. The CDR3 sequence is 17 residues long. J was trimmed by 7 bases and V by 5 bases; bases with no gene match: 14. Germline CDR1 is SGHVS and CDR2 is FNYEAQ. CDR3 sequence (DNA): TGTGCCAGCAGCCCTAGCTGGCGGGGGACTAGCGGGAAGGAGCAGTACTTC. This gives the protein CASSPSWRGTSGKEQYF.

V and J are TRBV9 and TRBJ1-2; TRBD1 might be the D (6 bases). Trimming cost V 0 bases and J 8 bases, with 11 bases left between them. Germline CDR1 reads SGDLS; CDR2 reads YYNGEE. This CDR3 has 13 amino acids. The CDR3 sequence is CASSVGYREGYTF. The CDR3, as DNA: TGTGCCAGCAGCGTAGGATACAGGGAAGGCTACACCTTC.